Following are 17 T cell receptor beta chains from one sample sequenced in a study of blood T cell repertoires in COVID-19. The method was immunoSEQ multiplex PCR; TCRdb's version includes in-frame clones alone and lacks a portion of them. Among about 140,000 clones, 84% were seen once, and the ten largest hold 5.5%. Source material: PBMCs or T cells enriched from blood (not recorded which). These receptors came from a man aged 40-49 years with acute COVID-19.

The CDR3 DNA follows: TGCGCCAGCAGCGAGACTAGCGGGGCCAGAACGGAGCAGTTCTTC. Protein product: CASSETSGARTEQFF. The V call is TRBV10-1, the J call TRBJ2-1, with TRBD2 matching 11 bases. Per germline, CDR1 WNHNN and CDR2 SYGVQD (reference sequence). The CDR3 loop spans 15 amino acids. V was pared by 6 bases and J by 10 bases, with 11 bases of the junction left unmatched.

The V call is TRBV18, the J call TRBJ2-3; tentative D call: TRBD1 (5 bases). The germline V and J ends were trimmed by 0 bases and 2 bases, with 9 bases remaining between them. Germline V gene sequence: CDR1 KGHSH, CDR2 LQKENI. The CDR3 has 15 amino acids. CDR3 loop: CASSPPTEPTDTQYF. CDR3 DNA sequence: TGTGCCAGCTCACCACCGACAGAACCCACAGATACGCAGTATTTT.

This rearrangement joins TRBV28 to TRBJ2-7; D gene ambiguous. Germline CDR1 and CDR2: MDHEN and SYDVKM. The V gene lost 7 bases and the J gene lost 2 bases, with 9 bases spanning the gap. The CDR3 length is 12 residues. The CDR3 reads CASNNIAYEQYF. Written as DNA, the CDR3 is TGTGCCAGCAATAATATCGCCTACGAGCAGTACTTC.

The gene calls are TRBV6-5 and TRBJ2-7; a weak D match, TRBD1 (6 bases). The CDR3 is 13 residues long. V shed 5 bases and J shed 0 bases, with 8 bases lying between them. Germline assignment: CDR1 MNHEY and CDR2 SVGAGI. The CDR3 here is CASSRGNSYEQYF. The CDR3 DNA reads TGTGCCAGCAGTAGGGGGAACTCCTACGAGCAGTACTTC.

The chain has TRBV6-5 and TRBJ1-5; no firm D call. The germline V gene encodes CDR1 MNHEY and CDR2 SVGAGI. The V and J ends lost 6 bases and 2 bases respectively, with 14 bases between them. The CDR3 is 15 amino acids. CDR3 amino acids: CASSYPLEGNQPQHF. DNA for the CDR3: TGTGCCAGCAGCTACCCGCTGGAGGGCAATCAGCCCCAGCATTTT.

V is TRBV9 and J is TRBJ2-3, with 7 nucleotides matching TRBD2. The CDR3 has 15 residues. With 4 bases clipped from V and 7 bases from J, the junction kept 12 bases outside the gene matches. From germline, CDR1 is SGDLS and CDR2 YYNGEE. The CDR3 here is CASSYGTKEWNTQYF. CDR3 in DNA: TGTGCCAGCAGCTACGGGACTAAAGAATGGAATACGCAGTATTTT.

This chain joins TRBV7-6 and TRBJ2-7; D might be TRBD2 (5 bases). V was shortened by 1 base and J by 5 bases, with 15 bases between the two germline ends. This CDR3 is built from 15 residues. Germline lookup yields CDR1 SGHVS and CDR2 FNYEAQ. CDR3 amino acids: CASSLGAGTLNEQYF. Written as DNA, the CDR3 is TGTGCCAGCAGCTTAGGGGCGGGTACCTTGAACGAGCAGTACTTC.

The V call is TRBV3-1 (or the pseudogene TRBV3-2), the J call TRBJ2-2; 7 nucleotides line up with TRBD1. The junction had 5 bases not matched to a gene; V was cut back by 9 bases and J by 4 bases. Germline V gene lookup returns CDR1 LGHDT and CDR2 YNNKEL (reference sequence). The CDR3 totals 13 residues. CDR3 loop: CASQTGVTGELFF. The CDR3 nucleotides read TGTGCCAGTCAAACAGGGGTCACCGGGGAGCTGTTTTTT.

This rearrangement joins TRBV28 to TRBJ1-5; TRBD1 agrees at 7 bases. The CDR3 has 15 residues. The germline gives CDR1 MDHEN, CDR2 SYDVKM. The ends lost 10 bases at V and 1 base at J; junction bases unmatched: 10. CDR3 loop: CATRQGGRSNQPQHF. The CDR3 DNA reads TGTGCCACCCGCCAAGGGGGCCGGAGCAATCAGCCCCAGCATTTT.

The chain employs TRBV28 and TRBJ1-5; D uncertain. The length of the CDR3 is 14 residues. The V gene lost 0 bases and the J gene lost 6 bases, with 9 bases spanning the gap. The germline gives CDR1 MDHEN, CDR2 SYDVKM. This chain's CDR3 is CASSLWGEGQPQHF. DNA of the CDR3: TGTGCCAGCAGTTTATGGGGCGAGGGTCAGCCCCAGCATTTT.

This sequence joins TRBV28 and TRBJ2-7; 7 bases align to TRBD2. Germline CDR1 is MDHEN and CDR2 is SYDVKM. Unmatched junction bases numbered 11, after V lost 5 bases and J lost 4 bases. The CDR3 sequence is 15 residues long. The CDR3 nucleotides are TGTGCCAGCAGTCTTCTCCGGACTAGTCTTTACGAGCAGTACTTC. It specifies CASSLLRTSLYEQYF.

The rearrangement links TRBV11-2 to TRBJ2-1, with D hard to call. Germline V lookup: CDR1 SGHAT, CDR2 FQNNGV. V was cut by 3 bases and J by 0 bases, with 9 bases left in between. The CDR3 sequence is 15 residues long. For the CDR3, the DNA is TGTGCCAGCAGCTTTCTGCCCAGCTCCTACAATGAGCAGTTCTTC. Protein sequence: CASSFLPSSYNEQFF.

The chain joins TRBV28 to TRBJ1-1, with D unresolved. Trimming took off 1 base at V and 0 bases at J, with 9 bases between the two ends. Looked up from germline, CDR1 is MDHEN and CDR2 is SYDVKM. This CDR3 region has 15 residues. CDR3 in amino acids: CASSLYIPMNTEAFF. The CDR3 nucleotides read TGTGCCAGCAGTTTATACATCCCCATGAACACTGAAGCTTTCTTT.

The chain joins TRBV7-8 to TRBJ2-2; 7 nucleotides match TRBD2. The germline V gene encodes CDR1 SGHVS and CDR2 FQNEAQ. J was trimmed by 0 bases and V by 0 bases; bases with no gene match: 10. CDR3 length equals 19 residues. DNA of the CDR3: TGTGCCAGCAGCTTAGCGCGTATCCGGGGGGTCTCGAACACCGGGGAGCTGTTTTTT. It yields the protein CASSLARIRGVSNTGELFF. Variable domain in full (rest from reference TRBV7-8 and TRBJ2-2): GAGVSQSPRYKVAKRGQDVALRCDPISGHVSLFWYQQALGQGPEFLTYFQNEAQLDKSGLPSDRFFAERPEGSVSTLKIQRTQQEDSAVYLCASSLARIRGVSNTGELFFGEGSRLTVL.

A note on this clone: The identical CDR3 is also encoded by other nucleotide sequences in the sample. The CDR3 is CASSDRVYNEQFF. For the CDR3, the DNA is TGTGCCAGCTCGGACAGGGTGTACAATGAGCAGTTCTTC. The chain has TRBV19 and TRBJ2-1; the match to TRBD1 covers 8 bases. Per germline, CDR1 LNHDA and CDR2 SQIVND (reference sequence). The CDR3 is made up of 13 amino acids. The trim removed 9 bases at V and 4 bases at J, leaving 5 bases unmatched.

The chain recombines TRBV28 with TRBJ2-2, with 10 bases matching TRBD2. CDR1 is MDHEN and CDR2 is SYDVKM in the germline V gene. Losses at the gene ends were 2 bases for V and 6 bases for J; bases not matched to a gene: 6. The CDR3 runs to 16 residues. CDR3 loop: CASSLRASGSPGELFF. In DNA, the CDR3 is TGTGCCAGCAGTTTAAGGGCTAGCGGGAGCCCCGGGGAGCTGTTTTTT.

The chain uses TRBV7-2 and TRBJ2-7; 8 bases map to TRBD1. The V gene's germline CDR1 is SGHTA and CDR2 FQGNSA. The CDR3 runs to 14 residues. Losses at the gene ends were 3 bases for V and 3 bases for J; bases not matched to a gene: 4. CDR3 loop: CASSFRDRHYEQYF. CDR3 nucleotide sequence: TGTGCCAGCAGCTTCCGGGACAGGCACTACGAGCAGTACTTC.